This entry lists 6 T cell receptor beta chains sequenced from one sample in a study of naive and memory T cell subsets. Two oligonucleotides, mixed equimolar, formed the beta constant-region primer covering TRBC1 and TRBC2. TCRdb re-analysed the UMI-ligation and nested PCR reads in MiXCR, keeping a single row per CDR3 protein. The repertoire holds around 160,000 distinct CDR3 sequences, with about 15% as singletons. What was sequenced was naive CD4+ T cells from blood. Source of these receptors: a human donor in good health.

This clonotype was counted only a few times. J is TRBJ2-5 and V is TRBV9; D is ambiguous. This CDR3 has 14 amino acids. CDR1 is SGDLS, CDR2 YYNGEE, per germline. The germline V and J ends were trimmed by 0 bases and 0 bases, with 6 bases remaining between them. The CDR3 DNA reads TGTGCCAGCAGCGTAGTTAGTCACCAAGAGACCCAGTACTTC. It specifies CASSVVSHQETQYF.

This clonotype occurred once. The chain employs TRBV9 and TRBJ2-5, with D unresolved. In germline, CDR1 is SGDLS, CDR2 YYNGEE. The CDR3 loop spans 14 amino acids. Trimming shortened V by 0 bases and J by 5 bases, and 11 bases separated the two germline ends. CDR3 nucleotides: TGTGCCAGCAGCGTAGTTGCGGCTACGGAGACCCAGTACTTC. Protein: CASSVVAATETQYF.

A few counts support this clonotype. The chain is built from TRBV12-3 or TRBV12-4 and TRBJ1-5; 8 bases agree with TRBD1. The J segment lost 5 bases and the V segment lost 6 bases, leaving 3 bases of the junction unmatched. This CDR3 comprises 13 residues. The CDR3 loop is CASRTDRDQPQHF. The CDR3, as DNA: TGTGCCAGCAGGACGGACAGGGATCAGCCCCAGCATTTT.

The rearrangement links TRBV28 to TRBJ2-7; the D gene is possibly TRBD1 (6 bases). Germline V gene lookup returns CDR1 MDHEN and CDR2 SYDVKM. The CDR3 contains 14 residues. The V and J ends lost 4 bases and 2 bases respectively, with 12 bases between them. The CDR3 loop reads CASSSGQPPYEQYF. CDR3 bases: TGTGCCAGCAGTTCCGGACAGCCCCCCTACGAGCAGTACTTC.

The V call is TRBV29-1, the J call TRBJ1-4; no clear D. Looked up from germline, CDR1 is SQVTM and CDR2 is ANQGSEA. The CDR3 covers 12 residues. V was trimmed by 6 bases and J by 5 bases, leaving 10 bases between them. The CDR3: CSVGSQNEKLFF. DNA of the CDR3: TGCAGCGTGGGAAGCCAGAATGAAAAACTGTTTTTT.

This clonotype was observed a few times. The chain recombines TRBV5-1 with TRBJ2-7; D may match TRBD1 or TRBD2 (7 bases each). The CDR3 runs to 16 residues. The germline V gene encodes CDR1 SGHRS and CDR2 YFSETQ. Trimming shortened V by 2 bases and J by 0 bases, and 15 bases separated the two germline ends. The CDR3 DNA reads TGCGCCAGCAGCTTCTCAGGGGGACTAAGCTCCTACGAGCAGTACTTC. Translated, it gives CASSFSGGLSSYEQYF.